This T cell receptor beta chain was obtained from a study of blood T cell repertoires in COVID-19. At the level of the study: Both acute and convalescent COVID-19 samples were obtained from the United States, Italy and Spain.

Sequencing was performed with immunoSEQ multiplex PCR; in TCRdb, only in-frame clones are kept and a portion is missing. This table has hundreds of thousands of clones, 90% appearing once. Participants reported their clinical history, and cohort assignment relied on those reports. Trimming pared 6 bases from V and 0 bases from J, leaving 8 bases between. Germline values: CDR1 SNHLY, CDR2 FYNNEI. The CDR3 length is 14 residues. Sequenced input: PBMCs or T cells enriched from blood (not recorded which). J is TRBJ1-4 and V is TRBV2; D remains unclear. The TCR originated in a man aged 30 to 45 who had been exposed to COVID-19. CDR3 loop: CASRGVTTNEKLFF. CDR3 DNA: TGTGCCAGCAGGGGAGTAACAACTAATGAAAAACTGTTTTTT.